These 25 T cell receptor beta chains originate from one sample sequenced in a study of cytomegalovirus exposure and HLA in healthy donors. Clones were read by immunoSEQ multiplex PCR, and TCRdb kept only the in-frame ones, dropping some. The table shows 120,000 or so clones, with about 92% occurring only once. The specimen was PBMCs. Receptors originate from a woman between 18 and 30 years old in good health and CMV-seronegative.

This clone was seen once. This rearrangement joins TRBV30 to TRBJ1-1; D is undetermined. V lost 0 bases to trimming and J lost 4 bases, with 6 bases between them. CDR3 length: 12 amino acids. Germline V CDR1 and CDR2: GTSNPN, SVGIG (reference sequence). In DNA form, the CDR3 reads TGTGCCTGGAGTGTAATGGCCACTGAAGCTTTCTTT. This sequence encodes CAWSVMATEAFF. Variable domain in full (rest from reference TRBV30 and TRBJ1-1): SQTIHQWPATLVQPVGSPLSLECTVEGTSNPNLYWYRQAAGRGLQLLFYSVGIGQISSEVPQNLSASRPQDRQFILSSKKLLLSDSGFYLCAWSVMATEAFFGQGTRLTVV.

CDR3 nucleotides: TGTGCCAGCAGGCCCAGGACAGGGTCCTACGAGCAGTACTTC. Its translation is CASRPRTGSYEQYF. V is TRBV27 and J is TRBJ2-7, with 8 bases that match TRBD1. CDR3 size: 14 residues. Trimming cost V 6 bases and J 1 base; bases outside gene matches: 5. Germline CDR1 is MNHEY and CDR2 is SMNVEV (reference sequence).

This chain connects TRBV2 to TRBJ1-1; D remains unclear. This CDR3 spans 14 amino acids. The germline CDR1 and CDR2 sequences are SNHLY and FYNNEI. The V end lost 1 base, the J end lost 1 base, and 7 bases lay between the germline ends. CDR3: CASSEGHWNTEAFF. As DNA, the CDR3 is TGTGCCAGCAGTGAAGGTCACTGGAACACTGAAGCTTTCTTT.

This sequence joins TRBV18 and TRBJ2-7; 11 nucleotides agree with TRBD2. This CDR3 contains 18 residues. V trimming: 2 bases; J trimming: 0 bases; junction bases outside the gene matches: 9. Germline assignment: CDR1 KGHSH and CDR2 LQKENI. The chain's CDR3 is CASSPDGVAGGISYEQYF. DNA for the CDR3: TGTGCCAGCTCACCAGATGGGGTAGCGGGAGGGATCTCCTACGAGCAGTACTTC.

The genes are TRBV9 and TRBJ1-2, with D maybe TRBD1 (5 bases). CDR1 SGDLS and CDR2 YYNGEE come from the germline V gene. The CDR3 is 15 residues long. Trimming left V 0 bases short and J 2 bases short, with 11 bases between. CDR3 sequence (DNA): TGTGCCAGCAGCGTAGATGGGACTGTGAACTATGGCTACACCTTC. Translating gives CASSVDGTVNYGYTF.

V and J are TRBV13 and TRBJ2-7, with D hard to call. Trimming took off 3 bases at V and 7 bases at J, with 16 bases between the two ends. Germline values: CDR1 PRHDT, CDR2 FYEKMQ (reference sequence). This CDR3 has 14 residues. The CDR3 nucleotides are TGTGCCAGCAGCTTTAGTAGTAGTCCTTTTGAGCAGTACTTC. Residues: CASSFSSSPFEQYF.

This chain connects TRBV27 to TRBJ2-7, with 7 positions matching TRBD1. V trimming: 6 bases; J trimming: 2 bases; junction bases outside the gene matches: 4. CDR1 MNHEY and CDR2 SMNVEV come from the germline V gene (reference sequence). The CDR3 consists of 13 residues. The CDR3 nucleotides are TGTGCCAGCAGCCGGGACAGCACCTACGAGCAGTACTTC. Protein sequence: CASSRDSTYEQYF.

The genes are TRBV5-4 and TRBJ1-1; 9 bases agree with TRBD1. CDR1 and CDR2 (germline): SGHNT, YYREEE (reference sequence). Trimming at V came to 4 bases and at J to 6 bases, leaving 7 bases not matched to a gene. The CDR3 contains 14 residues. The DNA of the CDR3 is TGTGCCAGCAGCCCACAGGGGGCCTTCGCTGAAGCTTTCTTT. This encodes CASSPQGAFAEAFF.

This rearrangement joins TRBV9 to TRBJ2-1; 10 nucleotides match TRBD2. The CDR3 runs 17 residues. In germline, CDR1 is SGDLS, CDR2 YYNGEE. The junction had 11 bases not matched to a gene; V was cut back by 4 bases and J by 4 bases. This chain's CDR3 is CASSLRLAGGFYNEQFF. As DNA, the CDR3 is TGTGCCAGCAGCCTTCGACTAGCGGGCGGGTTTTACAATGAGCAGTTCTTC.

The chain has TRBV28 and TRBJ2-7; perhaps TRBD1 as D (6 bases). The ends were cut back, 8 bases at V and 6 bases at J, with 20 bases in the middle. Germline V lookup: CDR1 MDHEN, CDR2 SYDVKM. The CDR3 covers 14 residues. CDR3 sequence: CASGPPVRGPEQYF. The CDR3 nucleotides are TGTGCCAGCGGCCCCCCAGTCAGGGGACCCGAGCAGTACTTC.

V is TRBV20-1 and J is TRBJ1-2; D ambiguous. The CDR3 contains 11 residues. The V end was cut by 1 base, the J end by 6 bases, with 6 bases between. Germline-derived CDR1 and CDR2 are DFQATT and SNEGSKA (reference sequence). The CDR3 spells CSARGTDGYTF. As DNA, the CDR3 is TGCAGTGCTAGAGGAACTGATGGCTACACCTTC.

This chain's CDR3 is CASSGRQGGETQYF. Here the CDR3 DNA reads TGTGCCAGCAGTGGTCGACAGGGAGGAGAGACCCAGTACTTC. The V call is TRBV2, the J call TRBJ2-5; possibly TRBD1 for D (7 bases). Germline CDR1 is SNHLY and CDR2 is FYNNEI. The CDR3 consists of 14 residues. V was trimmed by 4 bases and J by 4 bases, leaving 13 bases between them.

This sequence joins TRBV13 and TRBJ2-2; D ambiguous. Germline V gene data show CDR1 as PRHDT and CDR2 as FYEKMQ (reference sequence). There are 16 residues in the CDR3. The germline V and J ends were trimmed by 4 bases and 3 bases, with 15 bases remaining between them. In nucleotides, the CDR3 is TGTGCCAGCAGCTCCGTGACCATTGCGGACACCGGGGAGCTGTTTTTT. Its translation: CASSSVTIADTGELFF.

This chain links TRBV30 with TRBJ2-1; TRBD1 matches at 7 bases. Losses at the gene ends were 8 bases for V and 1 base for J; bases not matched to a gene: 8. Germline V gives CDR1 GTSNPN, CDR2 SVGIG (reference sequence). The CDR3 runs 14 residues. DNA for the CDR3: TGTGCCACTCACGACAGGGAGTCCTACAATGAGCAGTTCTTC. It is translated as CATHDRESYNEQFF. The whole variable domain, remainder taken from reference TRBV30 and TRBJ2-1, is SQTIHQWPATLVQPVGSPLSLECTVEGTSNPNLYWYRQAAGRGLQLLFYSVGIGQISSEVPQNLSASRPQDRQFILSSKKLLLSDSGFYLCATHDRESYNEQFFGPGTRLTVL.

In its sample, this clone was seen once. The rearrangement joins TRBV4-3 to TRBJ2-3; a weak D match, TRBD2 (5 bases). Germline CDR1 reads LGHNA; CDR2 reads YSLEER. The CDR3 runs 16 residues. Between the trimmed V and J ends, which lost 0 bases and 2 bases, there was a span of 12 bases. Here the CDR3 reads CASSQEARASTDTQYF. Written as DNA, the CDR3 is TGCGCCAGCAGCCAAGAAGCGCGGGCCTCCACAGATACGCAGTATTTT.

This sequence joins TRBV30 and TRBJ1-2, with D uncertain. This CDR3 region has 13 residues. Germline loops: CDR1 GTSNPN, CDR2 SVGIG (reference sequence). Trimming cost V 0 bases and J 4 bases, with 9 bases left between them. In DNA form, the CDR3 reads TGTGCCTGGAGTGTAGGCGGAACCTATGGCTACACCTTC. This translates into CAWSVGGTYGYTF. Drawing the rest from reference TRBV30 and TRBJ1-2, the complete variable domain is SQTIHQWPATLVQPVGSPLSLECTVEGTSNPNLYWYRQAAGRGLQLLFYSVGIGQISSEVPQNLSASRPQDRQFILSSKKLLLSDSGFYLCAWSVGGTYGYTFGSGTRLTVV.

This clone was counted once. This chain joins TRBV27 and TRBJ1-4; 11 bases are shared with TRBD1. The V and J ends lost 2 bases and 8 bases, in that order; junction bases with no gene match: 7. The CDR3 consists of 16 residues. The germline V gene encodes CDR1 MNHEY and CDR2 SMNVEV (reference sequence). CDR3 sequence (DNA): TGTGCCAGCAGTTTACGGACAGGGGGCGAAGGCGAAAAACTGTTTTTT. It is translated as CASSLRTGGEGEKLFF.

This clone showed up just a few times. The J gene is TRBJ1-1, the V gene TRBV7-9; D possibly corresponds to TRBD1 (5 bases). The CDR3 has 17 amino acids. Trimming cost V 3 bases and J 0 bases, with 17 bases left between them. Germline-derived CDR1 and CDR2 are SEHNR and FQNEAQ (reference sequence). The CDR3 spells CASSFPPSRQLNTEAFF. The CDR3 DNA sequence: TGTGCCAGCAGCTTCCCGCCGTCTAGACAGCTGAACACTGAAGCTTTCTTT. The whole variable domain, filled in from reference TRBV7-9 and TRBJ1-1, reads DTGVSQNPRHKITKRGQNVTFRCDPISEHNRLYWYRQTLGQGPEFLTYFQNEAQLEKSRLLSDRFSAERPKGSFSTLEIQRTEQGDSAMYLCASSFPPSRQLNTEAFFGQGTRLTVV.

The chain combines TRBV28 with TRBJ2-7; 9 bases fit TRBD1. The germline gives CDR1 MDHEN, CDR2 SYDVKM. V dropped 5 bases and J dropped 3; count of bases not matched to a gene: 8. This CDR3 comprises 15 residues. The DNA for the CDR3 is TGTGCCAGCAGTATACCGGGACAGGGCCTCTACGAGCAGTACTTC. Its translation: CASSIPGQGLYEQYF.

The CDR3 DNA is TGTGCCAGCAGCTTGGGGGCAAGATTACGGGACTTAGATCAGCCCCAGCATTTT. Translated, it gives CASSLGARLRDLDQPQHF. V is TRBV5-6 and J is TRBJ1-5; tentative D call: TRBD1 (5 bases). The CDR3 extends over 18 amino acids. The germline gives CDR1 SGHDT, CDR2 YYEEEE. Trimming removed 0 bases from V and 5 bases from J, with 21 bases in between.

The chain combines TRBV30 with TRBJ2-1, with D unclear. The CDR3 runs 15 residues. Looked up from germline, CDR1 is GTSNPN and CDR2 is SVGIG (reference sequence). The V and J ends lost 3 bases and 3 bases respectively, with 15 bases between them. The CDR3 reads CAWSAWRSDYNEQFF. Written as DNA, the CDR3 is TGTGCCTGGAGCGCCTGGCGGAGTGACTACAATGAGCAGTTCTTC.

The J gene is TRBJ2-3, the V gene TRBV14, with TRBD2 matching over 8 bases. J was trimmed by 0 bases and V by 1 base; bases with no gene match: 12. The germline CDR1 and CDR2 sequences are SGHDN and FVKESK. This CDR3 comprises 19 residues. CDR3 region: CASSQGGERGPRSTDTQYF. CDR3 bases: TGTGCCAGCAGCCAAGGGGGCGAGCGGGGGCCCCGGAGCACAGATACGCAGTATTTT. Full variable domain (missing parts from reference TRBV14 and TRBJ2-3): EAGVTQFPSHSVIEKGQTVTLRCDPISGHDNLYWYRRVMGKEIKFLLHFVKESKQDESGMPNNRFLAERTGGTYSTLKVQPAELEDSGVYFCASSQGGERGPRSTDTQYFGPGTRLTVL.

V usage is TRBV5-6 and J usage is TRBJ2-1; 7 bases map to TRBD2. CDR1 SGHDT and CDR2 YYEEEE come from the germline V gene. V was clipped by 3 bases and J by 8 bases; unmatched bases: 5. This CDR3 is built from 13 residues. CDR3 nucleotides: TGTGCCAGCAGCTGGGGAGGGTTTTATGAGCAGTTCTTC. Translated, it gives CASSWGGFYEQFF.

J is TRBJ1-4 and V is TRBV18, with 9 bases aligning to TRBD1. CDR1 and CDR2 (germline): KGHSH, LQKENI. After removal of 4 bases from V and 5 bases from J, the junction contained 5 bases not matched to a gene. The CDR3 loop spans 15 amino acids. In DNA form, the CDR3 reads TGTGCCAGCTCACTCCCGGGACAGGGAAATGAAAAACTGTTTTTT. As protein: CASSLPGQGNEKLFF.

To note about this clone: Other DNA sequences from this sample encode an identical CDR3 as well. V and J are TRBV7-3 and TRBJ1-1; no firm D call. V lost 5 bases to trimming and J lost 1 base, with 8 bases between them. In germline, CDR1 is SGHTA, CDR2 FQGTGA. The CDR3 has 13 amino acids. CDR3 region: CASSPGGNTEAFF. The CDR3 nucleotides are TGTGCCAGCAGCCCAGGAGGGAACACTGAAGCTTTCTTT. Full variable domain (outside the CDR3, taken from reference TRBV7-3 and TRBJ1-1): GAGVSQTPSNKVTEKGKYVELRCDPISGHTALYWYRQSLGQGPEFLIYFQGTGAADDSGLPNDRFFAVRPEGSVSTLKIQRTERGDSAVYLCASSPGGNTEAFFGQGTRLTVV.